This TCR beta chain was obtained from a study of cytomegalovirus exposure and HLA in healthy donors. As for this clone: Its antigen is unidentified.

Germline V gene data show CDR1 as MNHEY and CDR2 as SMNVEV (reference sequence). The CDR3 totals 14 residues. The germline V and J ends were trimmed by 2 bases and 10 bases, with 12 bases remaining between them. Study-wide findings and caveats: It was approximately 170 TCR beta chains that were listed as cytomegalovirus-associated.

Assay used: immunoSEQ multiplex PCR; TCRdb lists only in-frame clones, some missing. The table records roughly 200,000 clones, about 80% of them present only once. The chain combines TRBV27 with TRBJ1-6, with D unclear. This sequence originates from a woman under 30 in good health and CMV-seropositive. Sequencing used PBMCs. The CDR3 region is CASSLNTGRSPLHF. The CDR3 DNA is TGTGCCAGCAGTTTAAACACGGGGAGGTCACCCCTCCACTTT.